Shown below are 25 T cell receptor beta chains from a single sample sequenced in a study of T cells after posttransplantation cyclophosphamide. The assay was immunoSEQ multiplex PCR, and TCRdb's table has in-frame clones only and misses some. Of some 47,000 clones in the sample, 70% to 90% were seen once. The sample comprised PBMCs. Receptors originate from a man between 25 and 39 years old with a blood cancer, CMV-positive, and with a related stem cell donor.

The CDR3 protein is CASSLVPGEPQHF. The CDR3 DNA reads as TGTGCCAGCAGCTTGGTCCCTGGAGAGCCCCAGCATTTT. The chain carries TRBV5-4 and TRBJ1-5; the D is unclear. Germline values: CDR1 SGHNT, CDR2 YYREEE (reference sequence). CDR3 length: 13 residues. V shed 0 bases and J shed 8 bases, with 9 bases lying between them.

The genes are TRBV6-1 and TRBJ2-5, with D maybe TRBD2 (7 bases). Between the trimmed V and J ends, which lost 7 bases and 5 bases, there was a span of 14 bases. The germline V gene encodes CDR1 MNHNS and CDR2 SASEGT. This CDR3 spans 13 amino acids. The CDR3 is CASMIRGGETQYF. The CDR3 DNA is TGTGCCAGCATGATCAGGGGAGGGGAGACCCAGTACTTC.

The chain uses TRBV6-1 and TRBJ1-5; 7 nucleotides line up with TRBD1. Trimming took 6 bases from V and 2 from J; bases not matched to a gene: 4. Germline CDR1 MNHNS, CDR2 SASEGT. This CDR3 comprises 14 residues. The CDR3 sequence: CASSGTGGNQPQHF. The CDR3 bases are TGTGCCAGCAGCGGAACAGGGGGCAATCAGCCCCAGCATTTT.

The chain combines TRBV18 with TRBJ1-1, with TRBD1 identical over 7 bases. Looked up from germline, CDR1 is KGHSH and CDR2 is LQKENI. The CDR3 is 14 amino acids. J was trimmed by 4 bases and V by 0 bases; bases with no gene match: 2. The CDR3 reads CASSPPAGGTEAFF. As DNA, the CDR3 is TGTGCCAGCTCACCACCGGCAGGGGGCACTGAAGCTTTCTTT.

The chain joins TRBV28 to TRBJ2-5; no clear D. The CDR3 extends over 14 amino acids. Germline CDR1 and CDR2: MDHEN and SYDVKM. Trimming shortened V by 5 bases and J by 5 bases, and 15 bases separated the two germline ends. The chain's CDR3 is CASSLLTLGETQYF. The CDR3 DNA follows: TGTGCCAGCAGTCTACTAACCCTCGGGGAGACCCAGTACTTC.

The V call is TRBV7-2, the J call TRBJ2-7, with 10 bases fitting TRBD2. The CDR3 contains 14 residues. Germline V gives CDR1 SGHTA, CDR2 FQGNSA. V lost 4 bases, J lost 6 bases, and 6 bases stayed unmatched. Written as DNA, the CDR3 is TGTGCCAGCAGCTCTCTAGCGGGAGTGAGCGAGCAGTACTTC. Translating gives CASSSLAGVSEQYF.

This clone was recorded a few times. This sequence joins TRBV4-3 and TRBJ2-3; 8 nucleotides match TRBD1. This CDR3 contains 17 residues. The V gene's germline CDR1 is LGHNA and CDR2 YSLEER. With 1 base clipped from V and 3 bases from J, the junction kept 9 bases outside the gene matches. In nucleotides, the CDR3 is TGCGCCAGCAGCCAAGGGCGGGCAGGGGGCATTACAGATACGCAGTATTTT. Translation: CASSQGRAGGITDTQYF.

As DNA, the CDR3 is TGTGCCACCAGCGGGGGGACAGCTAGCACAGATACGCAGTATTTT. Translating it yields CATSGGTASTDTQYF. This chain uses TRBV15 with TRBJ2-3; D perhaps matches TRBD1 (7 bases). Trimming took off 5 bases at V and 0 bases at J, with 12 bases between the two ends. In germline, CDR1 is LNHNV, CDR2 YYDKDF (reference sequence). The CDR3 length is 15 residues.

The rearrangement links TRBV5-1 to TRBJ2-3, with TRBD2 matching 11 bases. The CDR3 is 18 amino acids. J lost 2 bases, V lost 3 bases, and 11 bases had no gene match. Germline V CDR1 and CDR2: SGHRS, YFSETQ. The CDR3 region is CASSSTPVAGGYTDTQYF. The CDR3 DNA follows: TGCGCCAGCAGCTCAACGCCGGTAGCGGGAGGGTACACAGATACGCAGTATTTT.

This clone was recorded only once. The chain employs TRBV19 and TRBJ1-5; 8 nucleotides align to TRBD1. Per germline, CDR1 LNHDA and CDR2 SQIVND (reference sequence). CDR3 size: 14 residues. With 6 bases clipped from V and 8 bases from J, the junction kept 9 bases outside the gene matches. The CDR3 bases are TGTGCCAGTAGGCGGCAGGGGGCCGGGGAGCCCCAGCATTTT. Encoded protein: CASRRQGAGEPQHF.

J is TRBJ2-1 and V is TRBV5-1; 7 positions match TRBD2. The CDR3 loop spans 15 amino acids. With 4 bases clipped from V and 11 bases from J, the junction kept 15 bases outside the gene matches. The germline gives CDR1 SGHRS, CDR2 YFSETQ. The CDR3 loop is CASSAGGGDSKKQFF. CDR3 DNA: TGCGCCAGCAGCGCAGGCGGGGGTGATTCGAAAAAGCAGTTCTTC.

This rearrangement joins TRBV11-3 to TRBJ2-1, with 13 bases that match TRBD2. The germline gives CDR1 SGHNT, CDR2 YENEEA. V was pared by 5 bases and J by 0 bases, with 10 bases of the junction left unmatched. The CDR3 totals 19 residues. The CDR3 DNA is TGTGCCAGCAGCGCCCGGACTAGCGGGAGAATCAGCTCCTACAATGAGCAGTTCTTC. Amino acids: CASSARTSGRISSYNEQFF.

This chain links TRBV18 with TRBJ1-4; weak D call: TRBD1 (5 bases). The length of the CDR3 is 15 residues. Deletions cut 2 bases from V and 5 bases from J, with 12 bases between. Germline V gene sequence: CDR1 KGHSH, CDR2 LQKENI. The CDR3 DNA reads as TGTGCCAGCTCACCATATGGGGCTCCAAATGAAAAACTGTTTTTT. This translates into CASSPYGAPNEKLFF.

The gene calls are TRBV19 and TRBJ2-7, with TRBD2 matching over 11 bases. CDR3 size: 15 residues. The J segment lost 2 bases and the V segment lost 5 bases, leaving 5 bases of the junction unmatched. Per the germline V gene, CDR1 is LNHDA and CDR2 is SQIVND (reference sequence). The CDR3 reads CASSSSLAGAYEQYF. DNA for the CDR3: TGTGCCAGTAGTTCCTCACTAGCGGGAGCCTACGAGCAGTACTTC. The whole variable domain, filled in from reference TRBV19 and TRBJ2-7, reads DGGITQSPKYLFRKEGQNVTLSCEQNLNHDAMYWYRQDPGQGLRLIYYSQIVNDFQKGDIAEGYSVSREKKESFPLTVTSAQKNPTAFYLCASSSSLAGAYEQYFGPGTRLTVT.

V usage is TRBV11-3 and J usage is TRBJ1-1; no clear D. The CDR3 runs 12 residues. Germline assignment: CDR1 SGHNT and CDR2 YENEEA. Trimming cost V 6 bases and J 1 base, with 6 bases left between them. For the CDR3, the DNA is TGTGCCAGCAGGGCGGGGAACACTGAAGCTTTCTTT. It specifies CASRAGNTEAFF.

The chain couples TRBV10-3 to TRBJ2-3, with a tentative D call TRBD1 (5 bases). Germline assignment: CDR1 ENHRY and CDR2 SYGVKD. The V gene lost 6 bases and the J gene lost 1 base, with 11 bases spanning the gap. The CDR3 spans 14 residues. This CDR3 is CAISASRGTDTQYF. The CDR3 DNA follows: TGTGCCATCAGCGCCAGCAGGGGCACAGATACGCAGTATTTT.

This chain connects TRBV5-1 to TRBJ2-5, with a tentative D call TRBD2 (6 bases). CDR1 and CDR2 from the germline V gene are SGHRS and YFSETQ. This CDR3 spans 14 amino acids. V dropped 6 bases and J dropped 1 base, with 13 bases sitting between them. In DNA form, the CDR3 reads TGCGCCAGCACCTTCATGGGGGGCCAAGAGACCCAGTACTTC. It yields the protein CASTFMGGQETQYF.

The chain employs TRBV6-5 and TRBJ2-2; 9 positions agree with TRBD2. The J segment lost 4 bases and the V segment lost 8 bases, leaving 5 bases of the junction unmatched. This CDR3 is 14 amino acids long. The germline V gene encodes CDR1 MNHEY and CDR2 SVGAGI. CDR3 in amino acids: CASFRGRATGELFF. The CDR3 bases are TGTGCCAGCTTCCGCGGGAGGGCCACCGGGGAGCTGTTTTTT.

The genes are TRBV2 and TRBJ2-7; D possibly corresponds to TRBD1 (6 bases). The CDR3 contains 14 residues. V was trimmed by 6 bases and J by 4 bases, leaving 16 bases between them. Germline CDR1 reads SNHLY; CDR2 reads FYNNEI. The CDR3 spells CASSDGQLGYEQYF. CDR3 in DNA: TGTGCCAGCAGCGACGGACAGCTTGGATACGAGCAGTACTTC.

This chain uses TRBV2 with TRBJ1-2; TRBD1 might be the D (6 bases). Trimming took off 6 bases at V and 4 bases at J, with 15 bases between the two ends. The CDR3 sequence is 14 residues long. CDR1 is SNHLY, CDR2 FYNNEI, per germline. CDR3 sequence: CASSSTGATYGYTF. In nucleotides, the CDR3 is TGTGCCAGCAGCTCGACAGGAGCGACCTATGGCTACACCTTC.

The chain links TRBV7-9 to TRBJ1-1; TRBD1 might be the D (5 bases). Trimming removed 0 bases from V and 0 bases from J, with 8 bases in between. The CDR3 is made up of 15 amino acids. Germline CDR1 is SEHNR and CDR2 is FQNEAQ (reference sequence). CDR3 in amino acids: CASSLATAMNTEAFF. The CDR3 bases are TGTGCCAGCAGCTTAGCGACAGCCATGAACACTGAAGCTTTCTTT.

This chain uses TRBV6-6 with TRBJ1-5; TRBD1 is a possible D gene (6 bases). V was shortened by 1 base and J by 5 bases, with 12 bases between the two germline ends. The CDR3 extends over 15 amino acids. Germline V gene sequence: CDR1 MNHNY, CDR2 SVGAGI (reference sequence). Written as DNA, the CDR3 is TGTGCCAGCAGTTACTTGACGGACAGCGATCAGCCCCAGCATTTT. Amino acid sequence: CASSYLTDSDQPQHF.

This chain joins TRBV6-5 and TRBJ2-7; D is unresolved. Trimming shortened V by 0 bases and J by 2 bases, and 14 bases separated the two germline ends. The CDR3 has 16 residues. Germline values: CDR1 MNHEY, CDR2 SVGAGI. The chain's CDR3 is CASSYSSAGWTYEQYF. The CDR3 bases are TGTGCCAGCAGTTACTCGAGTGCAGGATGGACCTACGAGCAGTACTTC.

CDR3 bases: TGTGCCAGCAGTTTTTACGAGGGCCGTGAGACCCAGTACTTC. Translating it yields CASSFYEGRETQYF. V gene TRBV7-8 combines with J gene TRBJ2-5; possibly TRBD2 for D (5 bases). V was pared by 6 bases and J by 5 bases, with 16 bases between. The CDR3 has 14 residues. Germline V lookup: CDR1 SGHVS, CDR2 FQNEAQ.

The chain couples TRBV28 to TRBJ2-1, with 7 positions matching TRBD2. J was trimmed by 3 bases and V by 5 bases; bases with no gene match: 7. Germline CDR1 and CDR2: MDHEN and SYDVKM. The CDR3 has 15 residues. The CDR3 sequence: CASSKSGAHYNEQFF. CDR3 sequence (DNA): TGTGCCAGCAGTAAGAGCGGGGCTCACTACAATGAGCAGTTCTTC. Supplemented by reference TRBV28 and TRBJ2-1, the full variable domain reads DVKVTQSSRYLVKRTGEKVFLECVQDMDHENMFWYRQDPGLGLRLIYFSYDVKMKEKGDIPEGYSVSREKKERFSLILESASTNQTSMYLCASSKSGAHYNEQFFGPGTRLTVL.